This T cell receptor beta chain was identified in a study of control samples from healthy donors and cancer patients. The V gene's germline CDR1 is LGHNA and CDR2 YNFKEQ. The J segment lost 3 bases and the V segment lost 5 bases, leaving 8 bases of the junction unmatched. There are 15 residues in the CDR3. The repertoire was sequenced with immunoSEQ multiplex PCR; TCRdb's copy has only in-frame clones and lacks some. This repertoire shows 100,000 to 150,000 clones, roughly 91% found once; its top ten account for 8% to 9%. The material sequenced was blood. The V and J genes are TRBV4-2 and TRBJ1-1; TRBD1 agrees at 8 bases. This clonotype was obtained from a man aged 40-50 years in good health. The CDR3 DNA reads TGTGCCAGCAGCGAGACAGGGGTGGGGCACACTGAAGCTTTCTTT. It encodes CASSETGVGHTEAFF.